The clone carrying this T cell receptor (beta chain) was found a few times. Germline-derived CDR1 and CDR2 are SNHLY and FYNNEI. The CDR3 runs 15 residues. V was shortened by 7 bases and J by 6 bases, with 22 bases between the two germline ends. The method was immunoSEQ multiplex PCR; TCRdb's version includes in-frame clones alone and lacks a portion of them. The repertoire holds 13,000 to 15,000 clones, with roughly 72% as singletons. This entry is derived from a study of somatic mutations in cytotoxic T cells in rheumatoid arthritis. Source material: CD8+ T cells sorted from blood. The gene calls are TRBV2 and TRBJ2-7; D is uncertain. The clonotype comes from an adult with rheumatoid arthritis. The CDR3, as DNA: TGTGCCAGCAACCCCTCCCCTGTGGGGATAAGCGAGCAGTACTTC. This translates into CASNPSPVGISEQYF.